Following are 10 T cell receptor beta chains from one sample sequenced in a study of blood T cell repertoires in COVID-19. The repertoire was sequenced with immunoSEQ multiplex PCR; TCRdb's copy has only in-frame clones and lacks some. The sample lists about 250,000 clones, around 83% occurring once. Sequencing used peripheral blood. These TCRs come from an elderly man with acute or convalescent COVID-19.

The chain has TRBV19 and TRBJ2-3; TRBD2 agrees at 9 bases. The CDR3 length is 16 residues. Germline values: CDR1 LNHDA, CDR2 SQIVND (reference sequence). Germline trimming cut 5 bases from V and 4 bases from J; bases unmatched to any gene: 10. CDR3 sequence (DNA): TGTGCCAGTAGTGGCGTTCGGCGGGAGGGGCCAGATACGCAGTATTTT. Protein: CASSGVRREGPDTQYF.

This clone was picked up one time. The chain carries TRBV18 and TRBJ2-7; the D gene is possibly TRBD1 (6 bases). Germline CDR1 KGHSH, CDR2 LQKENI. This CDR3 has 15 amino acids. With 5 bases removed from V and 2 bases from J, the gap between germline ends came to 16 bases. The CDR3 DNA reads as TGTGCCAGCTCATCCTCGACAGGAGTTACCTACGAGCAGTACTTC. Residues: CASSSSTGVTYEQYF.

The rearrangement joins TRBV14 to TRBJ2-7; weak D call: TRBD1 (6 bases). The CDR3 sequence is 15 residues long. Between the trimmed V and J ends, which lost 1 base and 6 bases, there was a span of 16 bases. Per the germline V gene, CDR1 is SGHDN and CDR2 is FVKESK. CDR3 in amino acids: CASSQAGQRWGEQYF. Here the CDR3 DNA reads TGTGCCAGCAGCCAAGCCGGACAGCGTTGGGGCGAGCAGTACTTC.

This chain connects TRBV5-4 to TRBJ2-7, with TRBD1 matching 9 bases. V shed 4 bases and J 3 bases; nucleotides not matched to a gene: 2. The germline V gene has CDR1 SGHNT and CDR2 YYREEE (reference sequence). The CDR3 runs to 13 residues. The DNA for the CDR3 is TGTGCCAGCAGCAAGGGACAGGGCTACGAGCAGTACTTC. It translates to CASSKGQGYEQYF.

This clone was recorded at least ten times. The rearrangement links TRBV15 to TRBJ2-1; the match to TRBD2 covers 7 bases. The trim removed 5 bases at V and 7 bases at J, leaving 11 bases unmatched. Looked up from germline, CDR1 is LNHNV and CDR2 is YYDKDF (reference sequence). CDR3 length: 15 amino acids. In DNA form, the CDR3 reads TGTGCCACCAGCCTCCGGGCGGGGGATGGGAATGAGCAGTTCTTC. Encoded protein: CATSLRAGDGNEQFF.

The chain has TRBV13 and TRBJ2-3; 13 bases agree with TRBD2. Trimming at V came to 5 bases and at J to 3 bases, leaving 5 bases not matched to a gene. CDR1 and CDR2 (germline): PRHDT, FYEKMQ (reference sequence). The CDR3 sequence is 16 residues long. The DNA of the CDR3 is TGTGCCAGCAGCGCACGACTAGCGGGGGGTACAGATACGCAGTATTTT. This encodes CASSARLAGGTDTQYF.

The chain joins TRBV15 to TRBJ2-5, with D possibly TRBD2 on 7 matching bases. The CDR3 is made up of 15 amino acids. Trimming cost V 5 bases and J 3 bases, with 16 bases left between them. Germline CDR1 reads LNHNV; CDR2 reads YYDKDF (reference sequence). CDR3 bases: TGTGCCACCAGCTTCGGGAGGACAGACAAAGAGACCCAGTACTTC. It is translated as CATSFGRTDKETQYF.

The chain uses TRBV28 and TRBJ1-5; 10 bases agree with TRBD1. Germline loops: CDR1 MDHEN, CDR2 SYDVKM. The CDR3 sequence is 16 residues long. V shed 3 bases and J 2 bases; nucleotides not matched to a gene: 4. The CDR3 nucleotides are TGTGCCAGCAGTTTCTCCGGGACAGGGGGCAATCAGCCCCAGCATTTT. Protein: CASSFSGTGGNQPQHF.

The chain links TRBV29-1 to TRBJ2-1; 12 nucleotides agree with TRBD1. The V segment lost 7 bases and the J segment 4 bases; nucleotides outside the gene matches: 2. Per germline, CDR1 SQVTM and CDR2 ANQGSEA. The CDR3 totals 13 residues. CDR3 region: CSGGQGAYNEQFF. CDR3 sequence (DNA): TGCAGCGGGGGACAGGGGGCTTACAATGAGCAGTTCTTC.

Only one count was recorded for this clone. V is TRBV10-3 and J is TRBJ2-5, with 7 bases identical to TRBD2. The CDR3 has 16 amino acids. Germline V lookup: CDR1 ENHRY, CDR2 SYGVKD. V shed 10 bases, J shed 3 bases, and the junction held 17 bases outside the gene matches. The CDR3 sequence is CASSRGSGPTEETQYF. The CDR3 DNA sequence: TGTGCCAGCTCCCGGGGTAGCGGGCCAACCGAAGAGACCCAGTACTTC.